The 5 T cell receptor beta chains reported below all come from one sample, sequenced in a study of technical replicates of blood from a handful of donors. Some clones are missing from TCRdb's copy, which holds only in-frame ones; the method was immunoSEQ multiplex PCR. The sample has tens of thousands of clones, more than 85% seen once. Sample: T cells isolated from PBMCs. These receptors came from a human donor in good health.

J is TRBJ2-4 and V is TRBV7-9; D gene ambiguous. The length of the CDR3 is 12 residues. V lost 0 bases, J lost 8 bases, and 5 bases lay in between. Germline CDR1 is SEHNR and CDR2 is FQNEAQ (reference sequence). The DNA of the CDR3 is TGTGCCAGCAGCTTAGCGATAGACATTCAGTACTTC. Its translation: CASSLAIDIQYF.

The V call is TRBV15, the J call TRBJ2-2, with 12 bases lining up with TRBD2. The V gene's germline CDR1 is LNHNV and CDR2 YYDKDF (reference sequence). The CDR3 contains 19 residues. J gave up 6 bases and V 0 bases, and 11 bases lay outside the gene matches. The CDR3 loop reads CATSRDRTLAGGPPGELFF. For the CDR3, the DNA is TGTGCCACCAGCAGAGATCGGACTCTAGCGGGGGGGCCCCCCGGGGAGCTGTTTTTT. The full variable domain, in which reference TRBV15 and TRBJ2-2 provide the parts outside the CDR3, is DAMVIQNPRYQVTQFGKPVTLSCSQTLNHNVMYWYQQKSSQAPKLLFHYYDKDFNNEADTPDNFQSRRPNTSFCFLDIRSPGLGDTAMYLCATSRDRTLAGGPPGELFFGEGSRLTVL.

The chain is built from TRBV7-9 and TRBJ1-2; 9 bases line up with TRBD1. Unmatched junction bases numbered 6, after V lost 3 bases and J lost 4 bases. CDR3 length: 15 residues. Germline lookup yields CDR1 SEHNR and CDR2 FQNEAQ (reference sequence). The CDR3 DNA is TGTGCCAGCAGCTTGGGGGACAGGGTCTCCTATGGCTACACCTTC. It codes for CASSLGDRVSYGYTF.

This clone was detected only once. J is TRBJ2-3 and V is TRBV4-1; 10 nucleotides align to TRBD2. V lost 4 bases, J lost 0 bases, and 4 bases stayed unmatched. Germline V gives CDR1 MGHRA, CDR2 YSYEKL. The CDR3 covers 16 residues. The CDR3, as DNA: TGCGCCAGCAGCCCCAGGACTAGCGGCAGCACAGATACGCAGTATTTT. This codes for CASSPRTSGSTDTQYF.

CDR3 sequence: CASSLSGNPYEQYF. The CDR3 coding sequence is TGTGCCAGCAGCCTAAGCGGGAATCCCTACGAGCAGTACTTC. The chain joins TRBV7-9 to TRBJ2-7; TRBD2 matches at 7 bases. Per germline, CDR1 SEHNR and CDR2 FQNEAQ (reference sequence). Trimming cost V 5 bases and J 2 bases; bases outside gene matches: 6. The CDR3 covers 14 residues.